This is a list of T cell receptor beta chains from one sample in a study of Graves' ophthalmopathy and Graves' hyperthyroidism. MiXCR, run by TCRdb on the multiplex PCR reads, gives a single entry per CDR3 protein. The repertoire consists of roughly 480,000 distinct CDR3 sequences, with 13% to 15% occurring once and the leading ten covering about 9.4%. Sequencing used blood. These TCRs come from a woman aged 30 to 39 with Graves' ophthalmopathy. Both conserved end residues are part of each CDR3. The order of the fields is CDR3 length, J gene, V gene, D gene, clone size, CDR3 DNA, CDR3 protein. The D gene is left open where the match is weak. Rows give clone size only sometimes, using once, few, many, or a class for an expanded clone.

len: 14
j_gene: TRBJ2-7
v_gene: TRBV28
d_gene: NA
abundance: few
CDR3nt: TGTGCCAGCAGTCGGGCAAGGGGCAGGGACGAGCAGTACTTC
CDR3aa: CASSRARGRDEQYF

len: 17
j_gene: TRBJ1-5
v_gene: TRBV28
d_gene: TRBD1
abundance: NA
CDR3nt: TGTGCCAGCAGTCTCGATCTCTCAAACAGGGGGAATCAGCCCCAGCATTTT
CDR3aa: CASSLDLSNRGNQPQHF

len: 15
j_gene: TRBJ2-7
v_gene: TRBV20-1
d_gene: TRBD2
abundance: many
CDR3nt: TGCAGTGCTAGAGATATAGCGGGAGACTCCTACGAGCAGTACTTC
CDR3aa: CSARDIAGDSYEQYF

len: 13
j_gene: TRBJ1-2
v_gene: TRBV12-3/TRBV12-4
d_gene: NA
abundance: many
CDR3nt: TGTGCCAGCAGTCCAAAGATGATGGTAGGCTACACCTTC
CDR3aa: CASSPKMMVGYTF

len: 14
j_gene: TRBJ1-5
v_gene: TRBV6-1
d_gene: NA
abundance: many
CDR3nt: TGTGCCAGCAATCCCCCTGATAGCAATCAGCCCCAGCATTTT
CDR3aa: CASNPPDSNQPQHF

len: 13
j_gene: TRBJ1-2
v_gene: TRBV6-1
d_gene: TRBD1
abundance: many
CDR3nt: TGTGCCAGCAGTGAAACAGGGGTCTATGGCTACACCTTC
CDR3aa: CASSETGVYGYTF

len: 14
j_gene: TRBJ1-1
v_gene: TRBV7-9
d_gene: NA
abundance: many
CDR3nt: TGTGCCAGCAGCTCTCTGGGACCGAACACTGAAGCTTTCTTT
CDR3aa: CASSSLGPNTEAFF

len: 15
j_gene: TRBJ1-2
v_gene: TRBV19
d_gene: NA
abundance: many
CDR3nt: TGTGCCAGTACCGTAAGGATAGAAAGGAATTATGGCTACACCTTC
CDR3aa: CASTVRIERNYGYTF

len: 15
j_gene: TRBJ1-2
v_gene: TRBV27
d_gene: NA
abundance: many
CDR3nt: TGTGCCAGCAGTCCCCTTTACGGAGGGAACTATGGCTACACCTTC
CDR3aa: CASSPLYGGNYGYTF

len: 15
j_gene: TRBJ2-7
v_gene: TRBV27
d_gene: TRBD1
abundance: many
CDR3nt: TGTGCCAGCAGTCCATGGGGGACAGGGTTCAACGAGCAGTACTTC
CDR3aa: CASSPWGTGFNEQYF

len: 14
j_gene: TRBJ2-2
v_gene: TRBV6-1
d_gene: NA
abundance: many
CDR3nt: TGTGCCAGCCTACAGCGATCGAACACCGGGGAGCTGTTTTTT
CDR3aa: CASLQRSNTGELFF

len: 16
j_gene: TRBJ2-7
v_gene: TRBV4-1
d_gene: NA
abundance: few
CDR3nt: TGCGCCAGCAGCCATGCCCCGACAGCGGGCTCCTACGAGCAGTACTTC
CDR3aa: CASSHAPTAGSYEQYF

len: 14
j_gene: TRBJ2-7
v_gene: TRBV15
d_gene: NA
abundance: many
CDR3nt: TGTGCCACCAGCAACGGGCAGCAGTCCTACGAGCAGTACTTC
CDR3aa: CATSNGQQSYEQYF

len: 15
j_gene: TRBJ2-7
v_gene: TRBV2
d_gene: NA
abundance: many
CDR3nt: TGTGCCAGCAGTGAGTCTCGGGCGGTTCCCTACGAGCAGTACTTC
CDR3aa: CASSESRAVPYEQYF

len: 13
j_gene: TRBJ1-5
v_gene: TRBV5-1
d_gene: NA
abundance: many
CDR3nt: TGTGCCAGCAGTTTAGGTAGAGATCAGCCCCAGCATTTT
CDR3aa: CASSLGRDQPQHF

len: 15
j_gene: TRBJ2-2
v_gene: TRBV6-1
d_gene: TRBD2
abundance: NA
CDR3nt: TGTGCCAGCAAGGGCGGGGGGGTATGGACCGGGGAGCTGTTTTTT
CDR3aa: CASKGGGVWTGELFF

len: 14
j_gene: TRBJ1-1
v_gene: TRBV5-1
d_gene: TRBD1
abundance: many
CDR3nt: TGCGCCAGCAGCGCGACAGGGAGTGACACTGAAGCTTTCTTT
CDR3aa: CASSATGSDTEAFF

len: 14
j_gene: TRBJ1-5
v_gene: TRBV12-3/TRBV12-4
d_gene: NA
abundance: many
CDR3nt: TGTGCCAGCAGTCGGGACCACAGCAATCAGCCCCAGCATTTT
CDR3aa: CASSRDHSNQPQHF

len: 13
j_gene: TRBJ2-6
v_gene: TRBV30
d_gene: NA
abundance: NA
CDR3nt: TGTGCCTGGAGGATTGCTGGGGCCAACGTCCTGACTTTC
CDR3aa: CAWRIAGANVLTF

len: 15
j_gene: TRBJ1-5
v_gene: TRBV7-8
d_gene: NA
abundance: few
CDR3nt: TGTGCCAGCAGCTTATACGGAGATGGCAATCAGCCCCAGCATTTT
CDR3aa: CASSLYGDGNQPQHF

len: 13
j_gene: TRBJ1-2
v_gene: TRBV7-9
d_gene: NA
abundance: many
CDR3nt: TGTGCCAGCAGCCGTGACGGCTACTATGGCTACACCTTC
CDR3aa: CASSRDGYYGYTF

len: 16
j_gene: TRBJ1-1
v_gene: TRBV12-3/TRBV12-4
d_gene: TRBD1
abundance: few
CDR3nt: TGTGCCAGCAGTTTCTCAGGGGGCGGATGGATTACTGAAGCTTTCTTT
CDR3aa: CASSFSGGGWITEAFF

len: 15
j_gene: TRBJ1-5
v_gene: TRBV28
d_gene: TRBD1
abundance: NA
CDR3nt: TGTGCCAGCAGTTTAGTGGACAGGATGAATCAGCCCCAGCATTTT
CDR3aa: CASSLVDRMNQPQHF

len: 14
j_gene: TRBJ2-2
v_gene: TRBV12-3/TRBV12-4
d_gene: NA
abundance: many
CDR3nt: TGTGCCAGCAGTATACGCAGGGGGGCCGGGGAGCTGTTTTTT
CDR3aa: CASSIRRGAGELFF

len: 12
j_gene: TRBJ2-2
v_gene: TRBV28
d_gene: NA
abundance: NA
CDR3nt: TGTGCCAGCAGAGGAAGCGCCGGGGAGCTGTTTTTT
CDR3aa: CASRGSAGELFF

len: 17
j_gene: TRBJ1-1
v_gene: TRBV6-5
d_gene: TRBD1
abundance: many
CDR3nt: TGTGCCAGCAGTTACCGGGGACAGGGCCCGTGGATCACTGAAGCTTTCTTT
CDR3aa: CASSYRGQGPWITEAFF

len: 16
j_gene: TRBJ1-5
v_gene: TRBV28
d_gene: TRBD1
abundance: many
CDR3nt: TGTGCCAGCAGTTCGGACAGGCAGGTTGGCAATCAGCCCCAGCATTTT
CDR3aa: CASSSDRQVGNQPQHF

len: 14
j_gene: TRBJ2-2
v_gene: TRBV15
d_gene: TRBD2
abundance: many
CDR3nt: TGTGCCACCAAAGCTAGCGGATACACCGGGGAGCTGTTTTTT
CDR3aa: CATKASGYTGELFF

len: 14
j_gene: TRBJ2-5
v_gene: TRBV7-2
d_gene: TRBD2
abundance: few
CDR3nt: TGTGCCAGCAGCTTCCTAGCGGGAGATGAGACCCAGTACTTC
CDR3aa: CASSFLAGDETQYF

len: 11
j_gene: TRBJ2-3
v_gene: TRBV7-2
d_gene: NA
abundance: many
CDR3nt: TGTGCCAGCATAAGGGCAGATACGCAGTATTTT
CDR3aa: CASIRADTQYF

len: 13
j_gene: TRBJ1-1
v_gene: TRBV20-1
d_gene: NA
abundance: few
CDR3nt: TGCAGTGCTAGACGGATACAGGGTTCTGAAGCTTTCTTT
CDR3aa: CSARRIQGSEAFF

len: 15
j_gene: TRBJ2-2
v_gene: TRBV5-1
d_gene: NA
abundance: many
CDR3nt: TGCGCCAGCAGCTTGGAGAGGTACTCCTACGGGGAGCTGTTTTTT
CDR3aa: CASSLERYSYGELFF

len: 14
j_gene: TRBJ2-2
v_gene: TRBV6-1
d_gene: NA
abundance: NA
CDR3nt: TGTGCCACCAAGACAGACGCGAACACCGGGGAGCTGTTTTTT
CDR3aa: CATKTDANTGELFF

len: 12
j_gene: TRBJ1-1
v_gene: TRBV30
d_gene: TRBD1
abundance: NA
CDR3nt: TGTGCCTGGAGTCTACAGGGGGACAGGGCTTTCTTT
CDR3aa: CAWSLQGDRAFF

len: 15
j_gene: TRBJ1-5
v_gene: TRBV18
d_gene: NA
abundance: many
CDR3nt: TGTGCCAGCTCACCGGGACCGGGACGGAATCAGCCCCAGCATTTT
CDR3aa: CASSPGPGRNQPQHF

len: 14
j_gene: TRBJ2-7
v_gene: TRBV30
d_gene: TRBD2
abundance: many
CDR3nt: TGTGCCTGGAGTGTAACTAGCGGGGGACTCGAGCAGTACTTC
CDR3aa: CAWSVTSGGLEQYF

len: 16
j_gene: TRBJ1-6
v_gene: TRBV2
d_gene: TRBD1
abundance: many
CDR3nt: TGTGCCAGCAGTGAAGCGCAACGGACAGGGAGTTCACCCCTCCACTTT
CDR3aa: CASSEAQRTGSSPLHF

len: 16
j_gene: TRBJ2-2
v_gene: TRBV30
d_gene: TRBD2
abundance: NA
CDR3nt: TGTGCCTGGAGTAAGACTAGCGGGAGGAACACCGGGGAGCTGTTTTTT
CDR3aa: CAWSKTSGRNTGELFF

len: 17
j_gene: TRBJ2-7
v_gene: TRBV6-1
d_gene: NA
abundance: NA
CDR3nt: TGTGCCAGCAGTGAAAATCGGGGAAGGGTCAGGGGCTACGATCAGTACTTC
CDR3aa: CASSENRGRVRGYDQYF

len: 14
j_gene: TRBJ2-7
v_gene: TRBV6-5
d_gene: NA
abundance: NA
CDR3nt: TGTGCCAGCAGTAACAGGGAGGGACCCTACGAGCAGTACTTC
CDR3aa: CASSNREGPYEQYF

len: 16
j_gene: TRBJ2-7
v_gene: TRBV19
d_gene: TRBD1
abundance: many
CDR3nt: TGTGCCAGTAGTATAGGGTTCCGGACAGGCACCTACGAGCAGTACTTC
CDR3aa: CASSIGFRTGTYEQYF

len: 14
j_gene: TRBJ1-5
v_gene: TRBV6-5
d_gene: NA
abundance: many
CDR3nt: TGTGCCAGCAGTTTTAGGGTAGGGAATCAGCCCCAGCATTTT
CDR3aa: CASSFRVGNQPQHF

len: 12
j_gene: TRBJ1-1
v_gene: TRBV29-1
d_gene: NA
abundance: NA
CDR3nt: TGCAGCGTTGTCGGGGGGAACACTGAAGCTTTCTTT
CDR3aa: CSVVGGNTEAFF

len: 17
j_gene: TRBJ2-7
v_gene: TRBV6-2/TRBV6-3
d_gene: NA
abundance: NA
CDR3nt: TGTGCCAGCAGACACGTAGGGGAGAGCCTACTCGCCTACGAGCAGTACTTC
CDR3aa: CASRHVGESLLAYEQYF

len: 15
j_gene: TRBJ2-5
v_gene: TRBV11-3
d_gene: NA
abundance: many
CDR3nt: TGTGCCAGCAGCTTGGAAGGGGGGGCCGGAGAGACCCAGTACTTC
CDR3aa: CASSLEGGAGETQYF

len: 16
j_gene: TRBJ2-5
v_gene: TRBV30
d_gene: TRBD1
abundance: few
CDR3nt: TGTGCCTGGAGTGTGGGGACAGGGAACCTGGGGGAGACCCAGTACTTC
CDR3aa: CAWSVGTGNLGETQYF

len: 16
j_gene: TRBJ1-1
v_gene: TRBV3-1
d_gene: NA
abundance: NA
CDR3nt: TGTGCCAGCAGCCAAGATTTTGGGGCCGATAACACTGAAGCTTTCTTT
CDR3aa: CASSQDFGADNTEAFF

len: 14
j_gene: TRBJ1-5
v_gene: TRBV28
d_gene: NA
abundance: few
CDR3nt: TGTGCCAGCAGTCACCCGGGGGGACATCAGCCCCAGCATTTT
CDR3aa: CASSHPGGHQPQHF

len: 14
j_gene: TRBJ1-1
v_gene: TRBV9
d_gene: NA
abundance: few
CDR3nt: TGTGCCAGCAGCGTAGACGAGGTGAGCACTGAAGCTTTCTTT
CDR3aa: CASSVDEVSTEAFF

len: 15
j_gene: TRBJ2-7
v_gene: TRBV28
d_gene: TRBD1
abundance: many
CDR3nt: TGTGCCAGCAGGGATCAGGGGGCCTTAAACTACGAGCAGTACTTC
CDR3aa: CASRDQGALNYEQYF